This TCR beta chain emerged from a study of blood T cell repertoires in COVID-19. Across the study: COVID-19 samples from acute and convalescent phases originated in the United States, Italy and Spain. Sample material is recorded as cDNA or gDNA derived from T cells, B-cell-depleted T cells, or PBMCs.

Recovered Cohort 3 donors showed two negative PCRs, clearance, or symptom resolution. Authors' analysis steps: Nucleated cell counts were estimated from reference gene primer amplification. Measured with immunoSEQ multiplex PCR; TCRdb has only the in-frame clones, and not every one. That table gives V, J and clone size, and the DNA gave D and trimming. This sample has a few hundred thousand clones, with around nine tenths found just once. Germline V gives CDR1 SGDLS, CDR2 YYNGEE. The CDR3 runs to 15 residues. Trimming stripped 6 bases from V and 6 bases from J, with 19 bases between. The chain couples TRBV9 to TRBJ2-1, with D possibly matching TRBD2 (6 bases). Sequenced material: PBMCs or T cells enriched from blood (not recorded which). The clonotype comes from a woman aged 25 to 39 who had recovered from COVID-19. The CDR3 DNA is TGTGCCAGCAATTCCGGGGGAGCCCTGGGCAATGAGCAGTTCTTC. Translating it yields CASNSGGALGNEQFF.